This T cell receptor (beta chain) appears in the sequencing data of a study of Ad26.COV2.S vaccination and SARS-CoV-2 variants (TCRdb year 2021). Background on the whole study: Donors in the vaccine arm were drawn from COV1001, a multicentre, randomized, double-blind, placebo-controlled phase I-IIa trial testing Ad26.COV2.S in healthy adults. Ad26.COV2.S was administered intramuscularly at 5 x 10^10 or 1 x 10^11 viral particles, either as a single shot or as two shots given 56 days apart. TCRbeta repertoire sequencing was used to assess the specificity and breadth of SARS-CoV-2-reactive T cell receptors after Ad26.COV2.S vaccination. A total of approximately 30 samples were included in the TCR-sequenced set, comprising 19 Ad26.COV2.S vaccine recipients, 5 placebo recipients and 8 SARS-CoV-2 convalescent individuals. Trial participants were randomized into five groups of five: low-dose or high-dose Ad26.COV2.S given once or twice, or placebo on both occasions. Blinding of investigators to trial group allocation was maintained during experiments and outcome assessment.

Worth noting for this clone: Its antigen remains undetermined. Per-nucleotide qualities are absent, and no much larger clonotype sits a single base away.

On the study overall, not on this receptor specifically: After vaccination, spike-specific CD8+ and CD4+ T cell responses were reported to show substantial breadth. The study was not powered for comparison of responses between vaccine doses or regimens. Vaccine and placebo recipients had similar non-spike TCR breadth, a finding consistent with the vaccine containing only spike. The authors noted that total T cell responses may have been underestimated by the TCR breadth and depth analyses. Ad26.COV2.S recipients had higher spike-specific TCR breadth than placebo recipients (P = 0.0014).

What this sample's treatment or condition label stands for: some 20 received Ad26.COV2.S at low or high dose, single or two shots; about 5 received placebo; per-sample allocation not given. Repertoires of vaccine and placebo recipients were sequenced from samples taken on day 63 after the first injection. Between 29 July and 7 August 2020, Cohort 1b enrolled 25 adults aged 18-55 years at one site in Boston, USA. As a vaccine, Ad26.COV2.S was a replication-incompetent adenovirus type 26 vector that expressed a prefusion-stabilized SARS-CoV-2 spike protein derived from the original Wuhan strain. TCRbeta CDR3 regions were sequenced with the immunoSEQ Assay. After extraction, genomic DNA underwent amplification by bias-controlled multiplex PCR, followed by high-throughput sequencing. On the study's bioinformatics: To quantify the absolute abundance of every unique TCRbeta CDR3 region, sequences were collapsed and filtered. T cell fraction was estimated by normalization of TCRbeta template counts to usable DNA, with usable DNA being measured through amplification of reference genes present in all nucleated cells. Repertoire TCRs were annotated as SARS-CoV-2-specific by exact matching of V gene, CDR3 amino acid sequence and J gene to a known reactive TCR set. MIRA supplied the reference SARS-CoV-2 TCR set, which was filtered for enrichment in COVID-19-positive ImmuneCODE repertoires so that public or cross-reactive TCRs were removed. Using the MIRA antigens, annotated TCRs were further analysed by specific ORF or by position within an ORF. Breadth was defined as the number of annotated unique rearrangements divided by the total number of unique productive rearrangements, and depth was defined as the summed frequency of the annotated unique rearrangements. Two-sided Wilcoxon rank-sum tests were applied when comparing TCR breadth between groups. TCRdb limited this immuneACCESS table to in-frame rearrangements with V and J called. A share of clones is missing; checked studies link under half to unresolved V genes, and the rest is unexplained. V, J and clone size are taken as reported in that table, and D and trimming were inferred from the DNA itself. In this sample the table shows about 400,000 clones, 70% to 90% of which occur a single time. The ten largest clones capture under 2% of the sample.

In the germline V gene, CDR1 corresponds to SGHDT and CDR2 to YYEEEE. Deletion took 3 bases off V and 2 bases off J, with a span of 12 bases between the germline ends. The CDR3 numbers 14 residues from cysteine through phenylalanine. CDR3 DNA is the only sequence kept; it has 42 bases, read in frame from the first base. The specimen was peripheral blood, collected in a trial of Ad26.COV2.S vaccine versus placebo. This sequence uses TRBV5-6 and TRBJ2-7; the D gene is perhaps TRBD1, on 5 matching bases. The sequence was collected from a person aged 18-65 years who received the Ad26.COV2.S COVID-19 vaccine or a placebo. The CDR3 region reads CASSYDSVPYEQYF. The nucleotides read TGTGCCAGCAGCTACGACAGTGTCCCCTACGAGCAGTACTTC.